These T cell receptor beta chains were read from a single sample in a study of blood T cell repertoires in COVID-19. Method: immunoSEQ multiplex PCR; TCRdb's copy keeps in-frame clones and lacks some. The sample lists under 250,000 clones, 75% to 85% occurring once. Sequencing was done on a sample of PBMCs or T cells enriched from blood (not recorded which). The receptor set was obtained from a woman aged 45-65 years with acute COVID-19. The CDR3 runs from the conserved cysteine through the conserved F or W. The D gene is left open where the match is weak. Size values are once, few and many counts, or a class for expanded clones, and some rows have none.

V gene: TRBV9; J gene: TRBJ1-2; clone size: -; D gene: TRBD1; CDR3 DNA: TGTGCCAGCAGCCCGAGGACAGGGACTAACTATGGCTACACCTTC; CDR3 protein: CASSPRTGTNYGYTF
V gene: TRBV6-5; J gene: TRBJ1-1; clone size: -; D gene: TRBD1; CDR3 DNA: TGTGCCAGCAGTTACCCAGACAGGGGATCGAACACTGAAGCTTTCTTT; CDR3 protein: CASSYPDRGSNTEAFF
V gene: TRBV19; J gene: TRBJ2-3; clone size: -; D gene: TRBD2; CDR3 DNA: TGTGCCAGTAGTGGGTCTAGCGGGGGCAGAGATACGCAGTATTTT; CDR3 protein: CASSGSSGGRDTQYF
V gene: TRBV4-3; J gene: TRBJ1-4; clone size: -; D gene: -; CDR3 DNA: TGCGCCAGCAGCCAAGACCGAGGGATTCGGGCCTCGGAACTGTTTTTT; CDR3 protein: CASSQDRGIRASELFF
V gene: TRBV18; J gene: TRBJ1-4; clone size: few; D gene: TRBD1; CDR3 DNA: TGTGCCAGCTCACCACCGGACAGGGCCGGTGAAAAACTGTTTTTT; CDR3 protein: CASSPPDRAGEKLFF
V gene: TRBV7-2; J gene: TRBJ2-7; clone size: -; D gene: TRBD1; CDR3 DNA: TGTGCCAGCAGCGTCACAGGGGGCGGCGAGCAGTACTTC; CDR3 protein: CASSVTGGGEQYF
V gene: TRBV27; J gene: TRBJ1-6; clone size: -; D gene: TRBD1; CDR3 DNA: TGTGCCAGCAGGCCGACAGGGTCTAATTCACCCCTCCACTTT; CDR3 protein: CASRPTGSNSPLHF
V gene: TRBV30; J gene: TRBJ1-4; clone size: -; D gene: -; CDR3 DNA: TGTGCCTGGAGTGTGGGGGGAAATGAAAAACTGTTTTTT; CDR3 protein: CAWSVGGNEKLFF
V gene: TRBV5-1; J gene: TRBJ1-1; clone size: -; D gene: TRBD1; CDR3 DNA: TGCGCCAGCAGCTACCTGGGACAGATGAACACTGAAGCTTTCTTT; CDR3 protein: CASSYLGQMNTEAFF
V gene: TRBV30; J gene: TRBJ2-4; clone size: -; D gene: -; CDR3 DNA: TGTGCCTGGAGTGTAGGGGACTTAGCCAAAAACATTCAGTACTTC; CDR3 protein: CAWSVGDLAKNIQYF
V gene: TRBV3-1/TRBV3-2; J gene: TRBJ2-7; clone size: -; D gene: TRBD1; CDR3 DNA: TGTGCCAGCAGCCCTAGAACGGGACAGGGGTCCGAGCAGTACTTC; CDR3 protein: CASSPRTGQGSEQYF
V gene: TRBV7-6; J gene: TRBJ2-3; clone size: -; D gene: -; CDR3 DNA: TGTGCCAGCAGCTTATTAGTTGACACAGATACGCAGTATTTT; CDR3 protein: CASSLLVDTDTQYF
V gene: TRBV5-1; J gene: TRBJ2-3; clone size: -; D gene: TRBD1; CDR3 DNA: TGCGCCAGCAGCAAGGGGGCCGGAGTCACAGATACGCAGTATTTT; CDR3 protein: CASSKGAGVTDTQYF
V gene: TRBV7-2; J gene: TRBJ2-3; clone size: -; D gene: -; CDR3 DNA: TGTGCCAGCAGAGCCACCGGGGGGCCCACAGATACGCAGTATTTT; CDR3 protein: CASRATGGPTDTQYF
V gene: TRBV3-1/TRBV3-2; J gene: TRBJ2-7; clone size: -; D gene: TRBD2; CDR3 DNA: TGTGCCAGCAGCCAAGAAGCGGGGGGGCACTACGAGCAGTACTTC; CDR3 protein: CASSQEAGGHYEQYF
V gene: TRBV10-3; J gene: TRBJ2-1; clone size: -; D gene: -; CDR3 DNA: TGTGCCATCAGTTTGGGCGCTACGAACAATGAGCAGTTCTTC; CDR3 protein: CAISLGATNNEQFF
V gene: TRBV29-1; J gene: TRBJ1-1; clone size: -; D gene: -; CDR3 DNA: TGCAGCCTGAAGAGACAGCCCAACACTGAAGCTTTCTTT; CDR3 protein: CSLKRQPNTEAFF
V gene: TRBV7-2; J gene: TRBJ1-5; clone size: few; D gene: -; CDR3 DNA: TGTGCCAGCAGCCCCTATCCGGGGTATCAGCCCCAGCATTTT; CDR3 protein: CASSPYPGYQPQHF
V gene: TRBV14; J gene: TRBJ1-6; clone size: -; D gene: TRBD1; CDR3 DNA: TGTGCCAGCAGCCATGGGACAGGGGGCAATTCACCCCTCCACTTT; CDR3 protein: CASSHGTGGNSPLHF
V gene: TRBV19; J gene: TRBJ2-3; clone size: -; D gene: TRBD2; CDR3 DNA: TGTGCCAGTAGTTTAGCAGCGGGGGGGCGGACAGATACGCAGTATTTT; CDR3 protein: CASSLAAGGRTDTQYF
V gene: TRBV12-3/TRBV12-4; J gene: TRBJ2-3; clone size: few; D gene: -; CDR3 DNA: TGTGCCAGCAGTTTCGCGGGAGATACGCAGTATTTT; CDR3 protein: CASSFAGDTQYF
V gene: TRBV19; J gene: TRBJ1-1; clone size: -; D gene: -; CDR3 DNA: TGTGCCAGTGGCCTCCCAAACATCCGATCAGCTTTCTTT; CDR3 protein: CASGLPNIRSAFF
V gene: TRBV5-4; J gene: TRBJ2-1; clone size: -; D gene: -; CDR3 DNA: TGTGCCAGCAGCCGTGCTGGTACGACTTCCTACAATGAGCAGTTCTTC; CDR3 protein: CASSRAGTTSYNEQFF
V gene: TRBV18; J gene: TRBJ1-1; clone size: -; D gene: -; CDR3 DNA: TGTGCCAGCTCACCTCTCCGAGATCTGAACACTGAAGCTTTCTTT; CDR3 protein: CASSPLRDLNTEAFF
V gene: TRBV18; J gene: TRBJ1-5; clone size: -; D gene: -; CDR3 DNA: TGTGCCAGCTCACCCATGCCACCGAAACTAGGGGGTAATCAGCCCCAGCATTTT; CDR3 protein: CASSPMPPKLGGNQPQHF
V gene: TRBV18; J gene: TRBJ2-1; clone size: -; D gene: -; CDR3 DNA: TGTGCCAGCTCACCACCAGCAGGGAATGAGCAGTTCTTC; CDR3 protein: CASSPPAGNEQFF
V gene: TRBV4-3; J gene: TRBJ2-3; clone size: -; D gene: -; CDR3 DNA: TGCGCCAGCAGCCAAGGTATAGCAGATACGCAGTATTTT; CDR3 protein: CASSQGIADTQYF